The following is a T cell receptor (beta chain) sequence with its context. The sample holds many counts of this clonotype. Which antigen it targets is not known. No clone much larger than this one lies a single base away; base qualities are absent. The CDR3 contains 15 residues, cysteine and phenylalanine counted. Only CDR3 DNA remains: 45 bases, in frame from the first base. The V and J ends are trimmed by 6 bases and 4 bases, leaving 15 bases between them. Library prep was done by RT-PCR. The data were produced on a NextSeq 550. TCRdb's own reprocessing of the public reads used fastp at Q25 and MiXCR and kept productive beta chains. Rows with one shared CDR3 protein collapse into an entry with the most common genes and DNA. For this sample the table gives 900,000 to 1,000,000 distinct CDR3 sequences, of which approximately 19% were detected only once. The ten largest account for 5% to 6.5% of the sample.

This sample stems from a study of patients and donors after allogeneic stem cell transplantation (dated by TCRdb to the early 2020s). The sequencing input was blood, either unsorted or a sorted T cell fraction (not recorded which). Recombination joined TRBV12-3 or TRBV12-4 with TRBJ2-2; no D gene is confidently identified. The clonotype originates from a human donor who was either an allogeneic HSCT recipient or a stem cell or donor lymphocyte infusion donor (not recorded which). It is not recorded whose cells these are; they may come from a transplant donor. Read as DNA, the sequence is TGTGCCAGCAGCTTGAAAAAGCGTGGCACCGGGGAGCTGTTTTTT. Its protein is CASSLKKRGTGELFF.